The next 30 T cell receptor beta chains were all read from a single sample in a study of early T cells in non-severe SARS-CoV-2 infection. MiXCR, applied by TCRdb to the 5' RACE reads, yields one record per CDR3 protein. The sample has under 95,000 distinct CDR3 sequences; 14% to 15% are singletons. Material: whole blood. The origin of the receptors is an adult who was a healthcare worker with PCR-confirmed SARS-CoV-2 infection or an uninfected control (not recorded which).

The gene calls are TRBV7-8 and TRBJ2-1, with D possibly being TRBD2 (7 bases). This CDR3 spans 14 amino acids. The germline V gene encodes CDR1 SGHVS and CDR2 FQNEAQ. Trimming shortened V by 5 bases and J by 7 bases, and 15 bases separated the two germline ends. DNA of the CDR3: TGTGCCAGCAGCGCGAGGGGGGGAGTGAATGAGCAGTTCTTC. Its protein product is CASSARGGVNEQFF.

The chain is built from TRBV20-1 and TRBJ2-3; D perhaps matches TRBD2 (5 bases). The V gene's germline CDR1 is DFQATT and CDR2 SNEGSKA (reference sequence). There are 12 residues in the CDR3. Trimming removed 0 bases from V and 6 bases from J, with 7 bases in between. CDR3 nucleotides: TGCAGTGCTAGAGAGCCGGGGGATACGCAGTATTTT. This translates into CSAREPGDTQYF.

This chain uses TRBV7-2 with TRBJ2-1; tentatively, D is TRBD1 or TRBD2 (6 bases each). CDR1 and CDR2 from the germline V gene are SGHTA and FQGNSA. V dropped 5 bases and J dropped 5 bases, with 13 bases sitting between them. CDR3 length: 14 amino acids. CDR3 residues: CASSGGPTHNEQFF. DNA for the CDR3: TGTGCCAGCAGCGGGGGGCCGACCCACAATGAGCAGTTCTTC.

The chain joins TRBV10-3 to TRBJ2-7; D possibly corresponds to TRBD1 (5 bases). Trimming stripped 11 bases from V and 3 bases from J, with 14 bases between. CDR1 is ENHRY and CDR2 is SYGVKD in the germline V gene. The CDR3 runs 12 residues. CDR3 loop: CAVAGNDYEQYF. In DNA form, the CDR3 reads TGTGCCGTGGCAGGGAATGACTACGAGCAGTACTTC.

This clonotype was counted ten times or more. V usage is TRBV29-1 and J usage is TRBJ1-2, with D uncertain. V was shortened by 4 bases and J by 5 bases, with 17 bases between the two germline ends. This CDR3 has 14 amino acids. Germline CDR1 SQVTM, CDR2 ANQGSEA. The CDR3 protein is CSVVLQRHLYGYTF. The CDR3 DNA follows: TGCAGCGTTGTGCTCCAACGGCACCTTTATGGCTACACCTTC.

The V and J genes are TRBV20-1 and TRBJ2-7, with 10 nucleotides matching TRBD2. Trimming cost V 1 base and J 2 bases; bases outside gene matches: 8. The V gene's germline CDR1 is DFQATT and CDR2 SNEGSKA (reference sequence). This CDR3 spans 16 amino acids. CDR3 sequence: CSARGLLAGLTYEQYF. The DNA of the CDR3 is TGCAGTGCTAGAGGCCTACTAGCGGGACTCACCTACGAGCAGTACTTC.

The chain couples TRBV7-8 to TRBJ1-5, with D uncertain. Per the germline V gene, CDR1 is SGHVS and CDR2 is FQNEAQ. V was clipped by 5 bases and J by 4 bases, with 9 bases between them. The CDR3 runs to 13 residues. This CDR3 is CASSDLRNQPQHF. In DNA form, the CDR3 reads TGTGCCAGCAGCGACTTAAGAAATCAGCCCCAGCATTTT.

This clonotype was detected only a few times. V usage is TRBV7-6 and J usage is TRBJ2-7; D possibly corresponds to TRBD2 (5 bases). CDR3 length: 13 residues. In germline, CDR1 is SGHVS, CDR2 FNYEAQ. V shed 6 bases and J shed 5 bases, with 14 bases lying between them. The CDR3: CASRNPDGNEQYF. Here the CDR3 DNA reads TGTGCCAGCAGGAACCCGGACGGGAACGAGCAGTACTTC.

The rearrangement links TRBV12-3 or TRBV12-4 to TRBJ1-4, with unresolved D. V was cut by 7 bases and J by 8 bases, with 11 bases left in between. The CDR3 consists of 12 residues. The CDR3 region is CASTLGMEKLFF. CDR3 sequence (DNA): TGTGCCAGCACCTTGGGGATGGAAAAACTGTTTTTT.

This clonotype occurred a few times. The chain recombines TRBV7-9 with TRBJ2-2; 12 nucleotides line up with TRBD2. The CDR3 is 16 residues long. Germline values: CDR1 SEHNR, CDR2 FQNEAQ (reference sequence). V lost 5 bases, J lost 9 bases, and 10 bases stayed unmatched. CDR3 sequence (DNA): TGTGCCAGCAGCCCACCTAGCGGGAGGGCCGTCCGGGAGCTGTTTTTT. Amino acids: CASSPPSGRAVRELFF.

Only a few counts were recorded for this clonotype. V is TRBV7-9 and J is TRBJ2-3, with 11 bases fitting TRBD2. This CDR3 is built from 17 residues. V shed 1 base, J shed 2 bases, and the junction held 5 bases outside the gene matches. CDR1 is SEHNR, CDR2 FQNEAQ, per germline (reference sequence). CDR3 amino acids: CASSLGSSGRITDTQYF. The CDR3 region has the DNA TGTGCCAGCAGCTTAGGCTCTAGCGGGAGGATCACAGATACGCAGTATTTT.

This sequence joins TRBV28 and TRBJ1-2; TRBD1 matches at 8 bases. This CDR3 has 15 residues. Trimming at V came to 6 bases and at J to 6 bases, leaving 12 bases not matched to a gene. Germline-derived CDR1 and CDR2 are MDHEN and SYDVKM. The CDR3 reads CASSHRDRPLDGYTF. The CDR3 DNA follows: TGTGCCAGCAGCCACCGGGACAGGCCCCTGGATGGCTACACCTTC.

The V call is TRBV28, the J call TRBJ2-5; a possible D gene is TRBD2 (6 bases). This CDR3 is 15 amino acids long. In germline, CDR1 is MDHEN, CDR2 SYDVKM. Trimming removed 5 bases from V and 1 base from J, with 14 bases in between. CDR3 loop: CASSPPRGLQETQYF. CDR3 sequence (DNA): TGTGCCAGCAGTCCCCCACGGGGACTCCAAGAGACCCAGTACTTC.

This clonotype was picked up a small number of times. The chain carries TRBV7-2 and TRBJ2-1, with TRBD2 matching 9 bases. V dropped 3 bases and J dropped 8; count of bases not matched to a gene: 5. This CDR3 is built from 14 residues. The germline V gene encodes CDR1 SGHTA and CDR2 FQGNSA. CDR3 in amino acids: CASSFRSGSDEQFF. The CDR3 coding sequence is TGTGCCAGCAGCTTTCGTAGCGGGAGCGATGAGCAGTTCTTC.

This clonotype was recorded a few times. This chain connects TRBV12-3 or TRBV12-4 to TRBJ2-3; D is uncertain. The germline V and J ends were trimmed by 2 bases and 6 bases, with 9 bases remaining between them. This CDR3 region has 13 residues. CDR3 nucleotide sequence: TGTGCCAGCAGTTTACTTCGAAGGGATACGCAGTATTTT. It is translated as CASSLLRRDTQYF.

This CDR3 reads CASSPGFSGELFF. The CDR3, as DNA: TGTGCCAGCAGCCCAGGATTCTCCGGGGAGCTGTTTTTT. The chain couples TRBV7-2 to TRBJ2-2; no clear D. The CDR3 is made up of 13 amino acids. Germline V gene lookup returns CDR1 SGHTA and CDR2 FQGNSA. V was trimmed by 5 bases and J by 6 bases, leaving 10 bases between them.

Many counts were recorded for this clonotype. The CDR3 DNA follows: TGTGCCAGCAGGACCCGCAATGAGCAGTTCTTC. Protein product: CASRTRNEQFF. The rearrangement uses TRBV6-5 and TRBJ2-1, with D unclear. Trimming shortened V by 6 bases and J by 6 bases, and 6 bases separated the two germline ends. The CDR3 totals 11 residues. Germline lookup yields CDR1 MNHEY and CDR2 SVGAGI.

J is TRBJ2-3 and V is TRBV4-3; D not certain. The V and J ends lost 3 bases and 2 bases respectively, with 21 bases between them. Germline CDR1 LGHNA, CDR2 YSLEER. The CDR3 is 18 residues long. The DNA of the CDR3 is TGCGCCAGCAGCCACCGAAGAAGCACAGATATTAACACAGATACGCAGTATTTT. As protein: CASSHRRSTDINTDTQYF.

This clonotype was counted a few times. The CDR3 here is CASSLGLAGTKETQYF. The CDR3 coding sequence is TGCGCCAGCAGCTTGGGACTAGCGGGGACCAAGGAGACCCAGTACTTC. This rearrangement joins TRBV5-1 to TRBJ2-5; 11 bases match TRBD2. The CDR3 is made up of 16 amino acids. CDR1 and CDR2 from the germline V gene are SGHRS and YFSETQ. The J segment lost 5 bases and the V segment lost 0 bases, leaving 6 bases of the junction unmatched.

The chain is built from TRBV15 and TRBJ2-7; D is undetermined. V dropped 0 bases and J dropped 0 bases, with 6 bases sitting between them. The CDR3 covers 14 residues. The germline V gene encodes CDR1 LNHNV and CDR2 YYDKDF (reference sequence). The CDR3 bases are TGTGCCACCAGCAGAGATCCGGACTCCTACGAGCAGTACTTC. Translation: CATSRDPDSYEQYF.

This clonotype was counted a few times. This rearrangement joins TRBV10-3 to TRBJ2-3; D perhaps matches TRBD2 (5 bases). The CDR3 covers 11 residues. The germline gives CDR1 ENHRY, CDR2 SYGVKD. Trimming took off 10 bases at V and 5 bases at J, with 10 bases between the two ends. CDR3 amino acids: CATIEGDTQYF. As DNA, the CDR3 is TGTGCCACCATAGAGGGAGATACGCAGTATTTT.

This clonotype was seen many times. This chain connects TRBV11-2 to TRBJ2-1; 8 bases fit TRBD2. V was pared by 4 bases and J by 4 bases, with 3 bases of the junction left unmatched. This CDR3 contains 14 residues. Germline V gene lookup returns CDR1 SGHAT and CDR2 FQNNGV. CDR3 nucleotide sequence: TGTGCCAGCAGCTCCTTAGCGGGATACAATGAGCAGTTCTTC. This translates into CASSSLAGYNEQFF.

The chain carries TRBV6-2 or TRBV6-3 and TRBJ2-7; D unresolved. Trimming left V 6 bases short and J 0 bases short, with 12 bases between. Germline lookup yields CDR1 MNHEY and CDR2 SVGEGT. This CDR3 is 14 amino acids long. The CDR3 loop is CASSVFQFSYEQYF. CDR3 nucleotides: TGTGCCAGCAGCGTTTTTCAGTTCTCCTACGAGCAGTACTTC.

The rearrangement uses TRBV25-1 and TRBJ2-2; D is uncertain. Germline V gene lookup returns CDR1 MGHDK and CDR2 SYGVNS. This CDR3 has 15 amino acids. The V end lost 8 bases, the J end lost 1 base, and 14 bases lay between the germline ends. Here the CDR3 reads CASGFGAKNTGELFF. CDR3 nucleotides: TGTGCCAGCGGTTTCGGCGCGAAGAACACCGGGGAGCTGTTTTTT.

This clonotype has just a few counts. CDR3 sequence (DNA): TGTGCCAGTGGTAGAATCCATCAGCCCCAGCATTTT. It codes for CASGRIHQPQHF. This rearrangement joins TRBV19 to TRBJ1-5; D call uncertain. Germline CDR1 LNHDA, CDR2 SQIVND (reference sequence). CDR3 length: 12 residues. Trimming took 8 bases from V and 5 from J, leaving 10 bases between them.

This clonotype was recorded at least ten times. The rearrangement uses TRBV5-1 and TRBJ2-2; D perhaps matches TRBD2 (6 bases). Trimming took 0 bases from V and 5 from J, leaving 8 bases between them. CDR3 size: 14 residues. Germline values: CDR1 SGHRS, CDR2 YFSETQ. The CDR3: CASSLAGGTGELFF. For the CDR3, the DNA is TGCGCCAGCAGCTTGGCCGGGGGAACCGGGGAGCTGTTTTTT.

The chain links TRBV28 to TRBJ2-1; 11 positions match TRBD2. Germline V gene lookup returns CDR1 MDHEN and CDR2 SYDVKM. With V trimmed by 3 bases and J by 7 bases, 5 bases remained unmatched. CDR3 length: 15 amino acids. This chain's CDR3 is CASSLRLAGKNEQFF. CDR3 sequence (DNA): TGTGCCAGCAGTTTGCGACTAGCGGGAAAGAATGAGCAGTTCTTC.

This sequence joins TRBV6-5 and TRBJ2-4; the D gene is possibly TRBD1 (5 bases). The germline CDR1 and CDR2 sequences are MNHEY and SVGAGI. The CDR3 is made up of 16 amino acids. Between the trimmed V and J ends, which lost 6 bases and 0 bases, there was a span of 15 bases. The CDR3 nucleotides read TGTGCCAGCAGCTCCGACAGTACCTTAGCCAAAAACATTCAGTACTTC. The encoded protein is CASSSDSTLAKNIQYF.

This clonotype was found a few times. The V gene is TRBV2, the J gene TRBJ2-3; D unresolved. The germline CDR1 and CDR2 sequences are SNHLY and FYNNEI. V lost 4 bases to trimming and J lost 2 bases, with 10 bases between them. This CDR3 region has 14 residues. CDR3 residues: CASSAPSHTDTQYF. CDR3 DNA: TGTGCCAGCAGTGCCCCCTCACACACAGATACGCAGTATTTT.

This sequence joins TRBV6-5 and TRBJ2-7; tentative D call: TRBD1 (8 bases). This CDR3 comprises 15 residues. Per the germline V gene, CDR1 is MNHEY and CDR2 is SVGAGI. The V and J ends lost 6 bases and 4 bases respectively, with 19 bases between them. CDR3 sequence reads: CASSPRGQGGYEQYF. CDR3 DNA sequence: TGTGCCAGCAGCCCCCGTGGACAGGGAGGGTACGAGCAGTACTTC.